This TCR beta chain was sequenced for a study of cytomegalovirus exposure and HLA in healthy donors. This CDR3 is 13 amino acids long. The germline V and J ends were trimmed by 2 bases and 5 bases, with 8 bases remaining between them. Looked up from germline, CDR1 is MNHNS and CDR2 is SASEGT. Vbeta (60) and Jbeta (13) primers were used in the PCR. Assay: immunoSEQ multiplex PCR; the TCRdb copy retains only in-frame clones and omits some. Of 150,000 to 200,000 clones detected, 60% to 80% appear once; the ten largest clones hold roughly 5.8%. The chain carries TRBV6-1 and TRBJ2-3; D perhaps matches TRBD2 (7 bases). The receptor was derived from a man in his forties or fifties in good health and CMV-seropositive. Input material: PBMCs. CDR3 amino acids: CASSERGGDTQYF. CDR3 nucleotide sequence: TGTGCCAGCAGTGAAAGGGGGGGAGATACGCAGTATTTT.